Below are 22 T cell receptor beta chains sequenced from a single sample in a study of blood T cell repertoires in COVID-19. Sequencing was performed with immunoSEQ multiplex PCR; in TCRdb, only in-frame clones are kept and a portion is missing. The repertoire consists of roughly 350,000 clones, with around nine tenths occurring once and the leading ten covering roughly 3%. The sequenced sample was peripheral blood. The receptors were sampled from a woman aged 18-29 years who had recovered from COVID-19.

The J gene is TRBJ2-7, the V gene TRBV6-5; a weak D match, TRBD2 (6 bases). CDR1 and CDR2 from the germline V gene are MNHEY and SVGAGI. Deletions cut 6 bases from V and 2 bases from J, with 14 bases between. There are 14 residues in the CDR3. The CDR3 is CASSTLANTYEQYV. The CDR3 bases are TGTGCCAGCAGCACTCTAGCGAATACCTACGAGCAGTACGTC.

The chain has TRBV30 and TRBJ1-2; no clear D. This CDR3 region has 14 residues. Trimming took 0 bases from V and 1 from J, leaving 9 bases between them. The germline CDR1 and CDR2 sequences are GTSNPN and SVGIG (reference sequence). In nucleotides, the CDR3 is TGTGCCTGGAGTGTATACACCGATAACTATGGCTACACCTTC. Translated, it gives CAWSVYTDNYGYTF.

This rearrangement joins TRBV30 to TRBJ1-2; 10 bases are a match to TRBD1. The CDR3 runs 16 residues. V was pared by 0 bases and J by 4 bases, with 8 bases of the junction left unmatched. The germline V gene encodes CDR1 GTSNPN and CDR2 SVGIG (reference sequence). The CDR3 loop reads CAWSVYGDRGLYGYTF. The CDR3 DNA is TGTGCCTGGAGTGTATATGGGGACAGGGGCCTCTATGGCTACACCTTC.

V usage is TRBV14 and J usage is TRBJ2-1; 12 bases align to TRBD2. Germline trimming cut 0 bases from V and 5 bases from J; bases unmatched to any gene: 11. Germline V gene lookup returns CDR1 SGHDN and CDR2 FVKESK. This CDR3 contains 19 residues. The chain's CDR3 is CASSQDPGVLAGGNNEQFF. The DNA for the CDR3 is TGTGCCAGCAGCCAAGATCCCGGTGTCCTAGCGGGAGGGAACAATGAGCAGTTCTTC.

This chain connects TRBV5-4 to TRBJ2-5; 11 positions match TRBD1. Trimming at V came to 3 bases and at J to 4 bases, leaving 8 bases not matched to a gene. The CDR3 runs to 16 residues. CDR1 SGHNT and CDR2 YYREEE come from the germline V gene (reference sequence). Here the CDR3 reads CASSYYTGTGGETQYF. The CDR3 DNA follows: TGTGCCAGCAGCTACTATACCGGGACAGGGGGAGAGACCCAGTACTTC.

The rearrangement joins TRBV9 to TRBJ2-2; a weak D match, TRBD1 (6 bases). The germline V gene encodes CDR1 SGDLS and CDR2 YYNGEE. This CDR3 spans 14 amino acids. The V end was cut by 3 bases, the J end by 2 bases, with 8 bases between. Written as DNA, the CDR3 is TGTGCCAGCAGCGAGGACAGAAACACCGGGGAGCTGTTTTTT. Translating it yields CASSEDRNTGELFF.

The rearrangement joins TRBV2 to TRBJ2-3; a possible D gene is TRBD1 (7 bases). Trimming cost V 3 bases and J 6 bases, with 16 bases left between them. CDR1 and CDR2 (germline): SNHLY, FYNNEI. The CDR3 totals 15 residues. The CDR3, as DNA: TGTGCCAGCAGTGACGCGGCAGGGGGGCGGGATACGCAGTATTTT. As protein: CASSDAAGGRDTQYF.

Comments on this clone: An end of the junction does not agree with germline; a read error may underlie this. V and J are TRBV18 and TRBJ2-3, with 7 bases fitting TRBD2. The CDR3 length is 15 residues. Germline lookup yields CDR1 KGHSH and CDR2 LQKENI. The CDR3 here is CASSPLAMSTDTQYF. In nucleotides, the CDR3 is TGTGCCAGCTCGCCACTAGCGATGAGCACAGATACGCAGTATTTT.

The rearrangement uses TRBV7-2 and TRBJ1-2; D not resolved. The germline gives CDR1 SGHTA, CDR2 FQGNSA. Between the trimmed V and J ends, which lost 5 bases and 8 bases, there was a span of 18 bases. The CDR3 runs to 14 residues. The CDR3 protein is CASSRPEDLWGYTF. The CDR3 DNA follows: TGTGCCAGCAGCCGTCCGGAGGACCTCTGGGGCTACACCTTC. Full variable domain (rest looked up from reference TRBV7-2 and TRBJ1-2): GAGVSQSPSNKVTEKGKDVELRCDPISGHTALYWYRQSLGQGLEFLIYFQGNSAPDKSGLPSDRFSAERTGGSVSTLTIQRTQQEDSAVYLCASSRPEDLWGYTFGSGTRLTVV.

The chain combines TRBV9 with TRBJ2-1; TRBD2 matches 11 bases. This CDR3 has 19 amino acids. The germline V gene encodes CDR1 SGDLS and CDR2 YYNGEE. With V trimmed by 0 bases and J by 5 bases, 13 bases remained unmatched. The CDR3 coding sequence is TGTGCCAGCAGCGTAGGATTAGGATGGCGGACTAGCGGGCACAATGAGCAGTTCTTC. The encoded protein is CASSVGLGWRTSGHNEQFF.

This clone was seen once. The gene calls are TRBV2 and TRBJ2-3; tentative D call: TRBD1 (7 bases). Trimming pared 2 bases from V and 4 bases from J, leaving 13 bases between. The CDR3 loop spans 15 amino acids. Germline V gives CDR1 SNHLY, CDR2 FYNNEI. The CDR3 region has the DNA TGTGCCAGCAGTGAACGGGCAGGGGGGCCAGATACGCAGTATTTT. Residues: CASSERAGGPDTQYF.

The V gene is TRBV5-4, the J gene TRBJ1-4, with TRBD1 as a possible D gene (5 bases). Germline CDR1 SGHNT, CDR2 YYREEE (reference sequence). Trimming took off 1 base at V and 6 bases at J, with 10 bases between the two ends. CDR3 size: 14 residues. The CDR3: CASSLRGGDEKLFF. DNA for the CDR3: TGTGCCAGCAGCTTGCGGGGGGGAGATGAAAAACTGTTTTTT. The full variable domain, completed using reference TRBV5-4 and TRBJ1-4, is ETGVTQSPTHLIKTRGQQVTLRCSSQSGHNTVSWYQQALGQGPQFIFQYYREEENGRGNFPPRFSGLQFPNYSSELNVNALELDDSALYLCASSLRGGDEKLFFGSGTQLSVL.

The J gene is TRBJ2-1, the V gene TRBV19, with 14 bases identical to TRBD2. The V segment lost 8 bases and the J segment 9 bases; nucleotides outside the gene matches: 9. CDR1 is LNHDA, CDR2 SQIVND, per germline (reference sequence). The CDR3 is made up of 15 amino acids. The CDR3 sequence: CASATTSGRAGEQFF. The CDR3 nucleotides read TGTGCCAGTGCCACGACTAGCGGGAGGGCTGGTGAGCAGTTCTTC. Combining the CDR3 with reference TRBV19 and TRBJ2-1 gives the whole variable domain DGGITQSPKYLFRKEGQNVTLSCEQNLNHDAMYWYRQDPGQGLRLIYYSQIVNDFQKGDIAEGYSVSREKKESFPLTVTSAQKNPTAFYLCASATTSGRAGEQFFGPGTRLTVL.

CDR3 in DNA: TGTGCCACCAGTGATGTCGGGACTAGCGGGAGGGCTACCTACAATGAGCAGTTCTTC. It encodes CATSDVGTSGRATYNEQFF. This rearrangement joins TRBV24-1 to TRBJ2-1; TRBD2 agrees at 16 bases. In germline, CDR1 is KGHDR, CDR2 SFDVKD. This CDR3 spans 19 amino acids. V gave up 3 bases and J gave up 2 bases; unmatched junction bases: 6.

The chain couples TRBV10-2 to TRBJ1-5; D is uncertain. The germline V and J ends were trimmed by 6 bases and 4 bases, with 7 bases remaining between them. CDR3 length equals 12 residues. Germline V gene lookup returns CDR1 WSHSY and CDR2 SAAADI. CDR3 sequence (DNA): TGCGCCAGCAGAGGAGGTAATCAGCCCCAGCATTTT. This translates into CASRGGNQPQHF.

The chain is built from TRBV20-1 and TRBJ2-5, with TRBD2 matching 12 bases. Germline CDR1 DFQATT, CDR2 SNEGSKA (reference sequence). Trimming took 3 bases from V and 5 from J; bases not matched to a gene: 7. CDR3 length equals 15 residues. The CDR3 protein is CSASRTSGMGETQYF. The CDR3, as DNA: TGCAGTGCTAGTCGGACTAGCGGGATGGGGGAGACCCAGTACTTC.

The genes are TRBV11-2 and TRBJ1-3; TRBD1 aligns across 7 bases. Germline assignment: CDR1 SGHAT and CDR2 FQNNGV. Trimming cost V 5 bases and J 2 bases; bases outside gene matches: 3. The CDR3 is 14 residues long. CDR3 sequence (DNA): TGTGCCAGCAGCCCGACAGGGCCTGGAAACACCATATATTTT. Amino acid sequence: CASSPTGPGNTIYF. Together with reference TRBV11-2 and TRBJ1-3, the CDR3 gives the full variable domain: EAGVAQSPRYKIIEKRQSVAFWCNPISGHATLYWYQQILGQGPKLLIQFQNNGVVDDSQLPKDRFSAERLKGVDSTLKIQPAKLEDSAVYLCASSPTGPGNTIYFGEGSWLTVV.

The V gene is TRBV5-1, the J gene TRBJ2-3; D perhaps matches TRBD1 (6 bases). Trimming removed 0 bases at V and 3 bases at J, with 11 bases between. The V gene's germline CDR1 is SGHRS and CDR2 YFSETQ. The CDR3 runs 15 residues. The CDR3 DNA reads as TGCGCCAGCAGCTTGGAAACAGGGAGAACAGATACGCAGTATTTT. Translated, it gives CASSLETGRTDTQYF.

CDR3 in amino acids: CASSQDKYPGRAQLTSYEQYV. The CDR3 region has the DNA TGCGCCAGCAGCCAAGATAAGTACCCAGGGCGCGCCCAACTTACTTCCTACGAGCAGTACGTC. V is TRBV4-3 and J is TRBJ2-7, with D perhaps matching TRBD1 (5 bases). Germline V gives CDR1 LGHNA, CDR2 YSLEER. The CDR3 consists of 21 residues. The V and J ends lost 0 bases and 1 base respectively, with 28 bases between them.

The chain has TRBV15 and TRBJ1-2, with D possibly TRBD1 on 6 matching bases. Germline CDR1 and CDR2: LNHNV and YYDKDF (reference sequence). The CDR3 sequence is 13 residues long. V was clipped by 4 bases and J by 4 bases, with 10 bases between them. The CDR3 DNA reads TGTGCCACCAGCATTGCAGGGGTCTATGGCTACACCTTC. It yields the protein CATSIAGVYGYTF.

The chain combines TRBV27 with TRBJ2-1, with 7 bases fitting TRBD2. CDR1 MNHEY and CDR2 SMNVEV come from the germline V gene (reference sequence). V shed 5 bases, J shed 8 bases, and the junction held 9 bases outside the gene matches. CDR3 length equals 14 residues. CDR3 nucleotide sequence: TGTGCCAGCAGTGCCTCGGGTCGGGGGGATGAGCAGTTCTTC. Translation gives CASSASGRGDEQFF.

This clone was recorded only once. The genes are TRBV13 and TRBJ2-5; D might be TRBD2 (5 bases). Looked up from germline, CDR1 is PRHDT and CDR2 is FYEKMQ (reference sequence). CDR3 length: 15 residues. Trimming stripped 4 bases from V and 5 bases from J, with 17 bases between. This chain's CDR3 is CASSSLGTAEETQYF. The CDR3 DNA reads TGTGCCAGCAGCTCACTCGGAACAGCGGAGGAGACCCAGTACTTC.